This T cell receptor beta chain derives from a study of cytomegalovirus exposure and HLA in healthy donors. Germline assignment: CDR1 MDHEN and CDR2 SYDVKM. V lost 4 bases to trimming and J lost 2 bases; unmatched junction nucleotides: 2. There are 14 residues in the CDR3. PCR involved 60 Vbeta and 13 Jbeta primers. Using immunoSEQ multiplex PCR, the repertoire was profiled, and TCRdb retains in-frame clones only, with some absent. This sample carries 180,000 or so clones, 75% to 85% of them seen once, and the ten largest clones take roughly 2.5%. Turning to this clone: Other DNA sequences within the sample encode an identical CDR3.

This sequence was found in a woman aged 25 to 39 in good health and CMV-seropositive. Sequenced input: PBMCs. The chain couples TRBV28 to TRBJ1-2; 9 positions match TRBD1. CDR3 nucleotide sequence: TGTGCCAGCAGTTCCGGACAGGGGAACTATGGCTACACCTTC. Its translation is CASSSGQGNYGYTF.